This T cell receptor (beta chain) was identified during a study of a mutant IDH1 vaccine in newly diagnosed glioma. About the study: Antecedent treatment encompassed radiotherapy, temozolomide, or their combination; the majority received both.

V lost 0 bases to trimming and J lost 0 bases, with 10 bases between them. This CDR3 comprises 16 residues. CDR1 is SGHRS, CDR2 YFSETQ, per germline. Note on this clone: Its target is not known.

Only in-frame clones appear in the TCRdb table, and some are missing; sequencing was by immunoSEQ multiplex PCR. The data contain roughly 74,000 clones, 85% of them singletons. Time point specified: week 23, last vaccination. Each dose delivered 300 ug of mutant IDH1 20-mer peptide subcutaneously with imiquimod. This TCR was sampled from a man aged 25-40 years with glioma. Some clones in this sample may be carry-over from other donors' samples. The source material was PBMCs, sampled from a glioma patient whose treatment included an IDH1 peptide vaccine. The J gene is TRBJ1-3, the V gene TRBV5-1; D is unclear. The DNA for the CDR3 is TGCGCCAGCAGCTTGGGACCGATTTACTCTGGAAACACCATATATTTT. This gives the protein CASSLGPIYSGNTIYF.